This T cell receptor beta chain appears in the sequencing data of a study of OX40 agonist ivuxolimab in advanced cancers. Germline CDR1 is LNHDA and CDR2 is SQIVND (reference sequence). The CDR3 runs to 16 residues. Trimming took off 6 bases at V and 2 bases at J, with 19 bases between the two ends. In its sample, this clone was seen a few times. The repertoire was sequenced with immunoSEQ multiplex PCR; TCRdb's copy has only in-frame clones and lacks some. The table records some 98,000 clones, just under 85% of them present only once. V gene TRBV19 combines with J gene TRBJ1-1; maybe TRBD1 (5 bases). The material sequenced was CD4+ or CD8+ T cells sorted from blood, taken in a trial of the OX40 agonist ivuxolimab. The receptor comes from an adult with an advanced solid tumor such as melanoma, head and neck, liver or kidney cancer. The CDR3 loop reads CASSLSLAGTNTEAFF. CDR3 nucleotides: TGTGCCAGTAGCCTTAGTCTGGCGGGGACCAACACTGAAGCTTTCTTT. The complete variable domain, with remaining parts taken from reference TRBV19 and TRBJ1-1, reads DGGITQSPKYLFRKEGQNVTLSCEQNLNHDAMYWYRQDPGQGLRLIYYSQIVNDFQKGDIAEGYSVSREKKESFPLTVTSAQKNPTAFYLCASSLSLAGTNTEAFFGQGTRLTVV.